The 13 T cell receptor beta chains below come from one sample, sequenced in a study of T cells of healthy individuals. TCRdb redid the calling of the 5' RACE reads with MiXCR, one entry per CDR3 protein. The data hold around 63,000 distinct CDR3 sequences, with around 15% observed a single time. These receptors were taken from a human donor in good health.

This clonotype came up many times. The chain joins TRBV28 to TRBJ2-3; 13 bases map to TRBD2. The germline V gene has CDR1 MDHEN and CDR2 SYDVKM. CDR3 length equals 17 residues. The V segment lost 6 bases and the J segment 1 base; nucleotides outside the gene matches: 7. The CDR3 bases are TGTGCCAGCAGCCCGACTAGCGGGGGGTTGCGCACAGATACGCAGTATTTT. This encodes CASSPTSGGLRTDTQYF.

This clonotype was counted many times. The chain couples TRBV27 to TRBJ2-2, with a possible D match to TRBD2 (6 bases). With 6 bases removed from V and 6 bases from J, the gap between germline ends came to 11 bases. Germline loops: CDR1 MNHEY, CDR2 SMNVEV (reference sequence). This CDR3 is 13 amino acids long. CDR3: CASSEWEAGELFF. The CDR3 nucleotides are TGTGCCAGCAGCGAGTGGGAGGCCGGGGAGCTGTTTTTT.

This clonotype was counted only a few times. This chain joins TRBV7-9 and TRBJ2-2; the match to TRBD2 covers 14 bases. J was trimmed by 7 bases and V by 2 bases; bases with no gene match: 3. This CDR3 has 16 residues. CDR1 and CDR2 (germline): SEHNR, FQNEAQ (reference sequence). The DNA for the CDR3 is TGTGCCAGCAGCTTAACGGGACTAGCGGGAGACGGGGAGCTGTTTTTT. Translating it yields CASSLTGLAGDGELFF.

The V gene is TRBV2, the J gene TRBJ2-1, with D possibly called TRBD1 or TRBD2 (6 bases each). Trimming shortened V by 4 bases and J by 0 bases, and 10 bases separated the two germline ends. Looked up from germline, CDR1 is SNHLY and CDR2 is FYNNEI. The CDR3 extends over 15 amino acids. CDR3 sequence: CASSGGASSYNEQFF. CDR3 DNA sequence: TGTGCCAGCAGTGGGGGGGCGAGCTCCTACAATGAGCAGTTCTTC.

The chain joins TRBV20-1 to TRBJ1-5; unclear D gene. Germline-derived CDR1 and CDR2 are DFQATT and SNEGSKA (reference sequence). V shed 6 bases and J shed 7 bases, with 19 bases lying between them. The CDR3 runs to 14 residues. The CDR3 sequence is CSARWPQPEQPQHF. Here the CDR3 DNA reads TGCAGTGCCCGGTGGCCTCAACCGGAGCAGCCCCAGCATTTT.

This clonotype occurred many times. V and J are TRBV5-5 and TRBJ2-2; no reliable D call. The V end lost 4 bases, the J end lost 3 bases, and 10 bases lay between the germline ends. Germline-derived CDR1 and CDR2 are SGHKS and YYEKEE (reference sequence). This CDR3 spans 14 amino acids. The CDR3 nucleotides are TGTGCCAGCAGCGGGTTTGGTGACACCGGGGAGCTGTTTTTT. The encoded protein is CASSGFGDTGELFF.

The V gene is TRBV15, the J gene TRBJ1-4, with 7 nucleotides matching TRBD1. Germline V CDR1 and CDR2: LNHNV, YYDKDF (reference sequence). J was trimmed by 4 bases and V by 0 bases; bases with no gene match: 2. The CDR3 is made up of 15 amino acids. The DNA of the CDR3 is TGTGCCACCAGCAGAGACCGGGACAGTAATGAAAAACTGTTTTTT. It specifies CATSRDRDSNEKLFF.

V is TRBV5-1 and J is TRBJ1-1; weak D call: TRBD1 (6 bases). Germline CDR1 reads SGHRS; CDR2 reads YFSETQ. The CDR3 loop spans 17 amino acids. V shed 5 bases and J shed 7 bases, with 27 bases lying between them. CDR3 amino acids: CASSSALRGGIQDEAFF. In DNA form, the CDR3 reads TGCGCCAGCAGTTCGGCCTTAAGAGGGGGGATTCAGGATGAAGCTTTCTTT.

In its sample, this clonotype was seen a few times. The chain carries TRBV14 and TRBJ2-7, with D perhaps matching TRBD2 (6 bases). Trimming took off 5 bases at V and 0 bases at J, with 14 bases between the two ends. Germline V gives CDR1 SGHDN, CDR2 FVKESK. The CDR3 runs 15 residues. In DNA, the CDR3 is TGTGCCAGCAGCTTCCGGGACTCCGACTCCTACGAGCAGTACTTC. As protein: CASSFRDSDSYEQYF.

A remark on this clonotype: A single base separates this from a much larger clone, so it may be a read error. V usage is TRBV6-4 and J usage is TRBJ2-1; TRBD1 aligns across 11 bases. The trim removed 8 bases at V and 6 bases at J, leaving 6 bases unmatched. The germline V gene encodes CDR1 MRHNA and CDR2 SNTAGT. The CDR3 contains 14 residues. The CDR3 coding sequence is TGTGCCAGCGGCCACGGGACAGGGGGCAATGAGCAGTTCTTC. Amino acid sequence: CASGHGTGGNEQFF.

About this clonotype: With a much larger clone just one base away, this may be a read error. The chain is built from TRBV6-5 and TRBJ2-7; D gene unclear. V shed 0 bases and J shed 5 bases, with 11 bases lying between them. Per the germline V gene, CDR1 is MNHEY and CDR2 is SVGAGI. The CDR3 totals 14 residues. CDR3 nucleotide sequence: TGTGCCAGCAGTTACTCTGGTTGGACCGACGAGCAGTACTTC. This gives the protein CASSYSGWTDEQYF.

CDR3 residues: CASSQEGVWDQPQHF. The CDR3 DNA follows: TGTGCCAGCTCTCAAGAGGGGGTCTGGGATCAGCCCCAGCATTTT. The rearrangement joins TRBV18 to TRBJ1-5, with D tentatively TRBD1 (6 bases). Germline-derived CDR1 and CDR2 are KGHSH and LQKENI. CDR3 length equals 15 residues. The ends were cut back, 6 bases at V and 5 bases at J, with 17 bases in the middle.

The chain uses TRBV6-1 and TRBJ2-7, with D perhaps matching TRBD1 or TRBD2 (5 bases each). The germline CDR1 and CDR2 sequences are MNHNS and SASEGT. This CDR3 contains 13 residues. V lost 7 bases and J 2 bases, leaving 12 bases between the germline ends. The CDR3 protein is CASTRDGPYEQYF. In nucleotides, the CDR3 is TGTGCCAGCACCCGGGACGGTCCCTACGAGCAGTACTTC.